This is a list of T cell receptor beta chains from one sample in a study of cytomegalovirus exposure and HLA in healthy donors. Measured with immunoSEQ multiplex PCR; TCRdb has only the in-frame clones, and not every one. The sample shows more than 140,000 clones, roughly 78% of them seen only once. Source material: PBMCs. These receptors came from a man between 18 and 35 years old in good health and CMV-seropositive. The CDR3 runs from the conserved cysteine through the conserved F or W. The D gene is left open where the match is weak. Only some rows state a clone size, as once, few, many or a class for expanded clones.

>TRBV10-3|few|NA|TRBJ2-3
CAISPGLYSTDTQYF
TGTGCCATCAGCCCGGGACTGTACAGCACAGATACGCAGTATTTT
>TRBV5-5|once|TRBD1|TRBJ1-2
CASSPGQTYGYTF
TGTGCCAGCAGCCCGGGACAGACCTATGGCTACACCTTC
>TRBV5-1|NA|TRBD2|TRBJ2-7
CASSEYRDYRSYEQYF
TGCGCCAGCAGCGAGTACCGGGACTACCGCTCCTACGAGCAGTACTTC
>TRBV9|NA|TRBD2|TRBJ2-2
CASSSGLAGSKHTGELFF
TGTGCCAGCAGCTCTGGATTAGCGGGAAGCAAGCACACCGGGGAGCTGTTTTTT
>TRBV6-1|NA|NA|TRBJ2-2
CASTQDMLGELFF
TGTGCCAGCACCCAGGACATGCTGGGGGAGCTGTTTTTT
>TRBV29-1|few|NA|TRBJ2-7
CSVKSGTTYEQYF
TGCAGCGTAAAATCGGGTACCACCTACGAGCAGTACTTC
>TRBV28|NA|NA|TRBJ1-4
CASSTGYWEKLFF
TGTGCCAGTTCAACAGGGTATTGGGAAAAACTGTTTTTT
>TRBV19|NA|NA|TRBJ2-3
CASSALADTQYF
TGTGCCAGTAGTGCATTAGCAGATACGCAGTATTTT
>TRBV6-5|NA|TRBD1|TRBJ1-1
CASIRDRGNTEAFF
TGTGCCAGCATCCGGGACAGGGGGAACACTGAAGCTTTCTTT
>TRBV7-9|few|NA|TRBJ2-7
CASSRQDYEQYF
TGTGCCAGCAGTCGACAAGACTACGAGCAGTACTTC
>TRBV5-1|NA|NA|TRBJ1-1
CASSRSKMNTEAFF
TGCGCCAGCAGCCGTAGCAAGATGAACACTGAAGCTTTCTTT
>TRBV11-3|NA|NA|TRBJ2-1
CASSERRNEQFF
TGTGCCAGCAGCGAACGGAGAAATGAGCAGTTCTTC
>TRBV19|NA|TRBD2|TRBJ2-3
CASSLLAGGAWDTQYF
TGTGCCAGTAGCCTCCTAGCGGGGGGGGCATGGGATACGCAGTATTTT
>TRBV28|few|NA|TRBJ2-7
CASFRWGGYEQYF
TGTGCCAGTTTTCGCTGGGGAGGCTACGAGCAGTACTTC
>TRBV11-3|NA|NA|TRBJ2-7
CASSSKGIPSYEQYF
TGTGCCAGCAGCTCCAAGGGGATTCCTTCCTACGAGCAGTACTTC
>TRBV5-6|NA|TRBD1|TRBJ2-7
CASSYSTGYNEQYF
TGTGCCAGCAGCTACTCGACAGGGTATAACGAGCAGTACTTC
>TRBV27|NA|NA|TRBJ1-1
CASNGGGGLATEAFF
TGTGCCAGCAATGGAGGGGGGGGGCTGGCCACTGAAGCTTTCTTT
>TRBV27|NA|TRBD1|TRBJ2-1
CASRPYRGYSYNEQFF
TGTGCCAGCAGGCCCTACAGGGGGTACTCCTACAATGAGCAGTTCTTC
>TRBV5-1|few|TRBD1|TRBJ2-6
CASSSDRAAGANVLTF
TGCGCCAGCAGCTCGGACAGGGCCGCTGGGGCCAACGTCCTGACTTTC
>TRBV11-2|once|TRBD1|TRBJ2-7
CASSPLGRTGNYEQYF
TGTGCCAGCAGCCCCCTTGGACGGACAGGGAACTACGAGCAGTACTTC
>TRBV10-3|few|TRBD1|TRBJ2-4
CAISTGDTNIQYF
TGTGCCATCAGTACAGGGGATACAAACATTCAGTACTTC
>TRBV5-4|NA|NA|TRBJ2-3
CASSLGSNRVTDTQYF
TGTGCCAGCAGCTTGGGGAGCAATAGAGTTACAGATACGCAGTATTTT
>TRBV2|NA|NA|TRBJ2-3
CASSDQGTDTQYF
TGTGCCAGCAGTGACCAGGGGACAGATACGCAGTATTTT
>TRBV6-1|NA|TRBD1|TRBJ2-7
CASSEGQGAGNEQYF
TGTGCCAGCAGTGAAGGGCAGGGGGCGGGGAACGAGCAGTACTTC
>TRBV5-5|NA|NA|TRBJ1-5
CASSTEVINQPQHF
TGTGCCAGCAGCACCGAGGTTATCAATCAGCCCCAGCATTTT
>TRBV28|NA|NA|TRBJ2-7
CASSSPGAQYYEQYF
TGTGCCAGCAGTTCTCCAGGTGCCCAGTACTACGAGCAGTACTTC
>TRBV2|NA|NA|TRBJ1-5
CASSPGRAQPQHF
TGTGCCAGCAGCCCCGGCAGGGCCCAGCCCCAGCATTTT
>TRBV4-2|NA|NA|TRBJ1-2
CASSQDDRRANYGYTF
TGTGCCAGCAGCCAAGACGACAGGAGAGCTAACTATGGCTACACCTTC
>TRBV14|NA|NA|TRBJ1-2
CASSHNRAKGYTF
TGTGCCAGCAGCCACAACAGGGCTAAGGGCTACACCTTC
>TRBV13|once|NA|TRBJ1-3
CASSLYTGGEENTIYF
TGTGCCAGCAGCTTATATACGGGGGGAGAGGAAAACACCATATATTTT
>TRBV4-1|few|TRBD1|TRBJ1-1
CASSQVLSQGGTTEAFF
TGCGCCAGCAGCCAAGTGCTTTCACAGGGGGGGACCACTGAAGCTTTCTTT
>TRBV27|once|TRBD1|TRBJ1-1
CASRRQGGNTEAFF
TGTGCCAGCAGGAGACAGGGGGGGAACACTGAAGCTTTCTTT
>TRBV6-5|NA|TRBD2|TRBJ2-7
CASSSSGGRPNEQYF
TGTGCCAGCAGTTCCTCAGGCGGGAGGCCCAACGAGCAGTACTTC
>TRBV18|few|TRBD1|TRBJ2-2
CATPQGANTGELFF
TGTGCCACCCCCCAGGGGGCTAACACCGGGGAGCTGTTTTTT
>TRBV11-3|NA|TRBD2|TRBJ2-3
CASSLSGIDTQYF
TGTGCCAGCAGCCTAAGCGGGATAGATACGCAGTATTTT
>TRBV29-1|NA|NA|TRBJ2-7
CSVESDSADYEQYF
TGCAGCGTTGAATCGGACAGCGCAGACTACGAGCAGTACTTC
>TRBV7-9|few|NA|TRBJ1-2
CASSLKGEAYGYTF
TGTGCCAGCAGCTTAAAAGGGGAAGCATATGGCTACACCTTC
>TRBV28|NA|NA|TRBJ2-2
CASRPESSGELFF
TGTGCCAGCAGGCCTGAGAGTTCCGGGGAGCTGTTTTTT
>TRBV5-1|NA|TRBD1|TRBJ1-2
CASSLDRGQGGYTF
TGCGCCAGCAGCTTGGACCGGGGACAGGGAGGCTACACCTTC
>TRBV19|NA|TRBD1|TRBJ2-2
CASSIRQGDSTGELFF
TGTGCCAGTAGTATTAGACAGGGCGATAGCACCGGGGAGCTGTTTTTT
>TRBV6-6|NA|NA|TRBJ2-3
CASSYSQGTQYF
TGTGCCAGCAGTTACTCTCAGGGGACGCAGTATTTT
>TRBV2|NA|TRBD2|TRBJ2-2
CASSAWGSLAGGNTGELFF
TGTGCCAGCAGTGCTTGGGGCAGTTTAGCGGGGGGGAACACCGGGGAGCTGTTTTTT
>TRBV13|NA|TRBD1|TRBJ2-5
CASSLGQLIGDQYF
TGTGCCAGCAGCTTGGGACAGTTGATTGGGGACCAGTACTTC
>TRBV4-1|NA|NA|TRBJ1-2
CASSPQPRGEANYGYTF
TGCGCCAGCAGCCCCCAACCCCGGGGGGAAGCTAACTATGGCTACACCTTC
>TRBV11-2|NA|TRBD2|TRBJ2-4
CASSGGLAGGNIQYF
TGTGCCAGCAGCGGGGGACTAGCGGGAGGTAACATTCAGTACTTC
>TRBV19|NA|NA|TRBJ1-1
CASSMDRMNTEAFF
TGTGCCAGTAGTATGGACAGAATGAACACTGAAGCTTTCTTT
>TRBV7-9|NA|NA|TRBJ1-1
CSSSLWRPNGDTEAFF
TGTTCCAGCAGCTTATGGCGGCCGAACGGGGACACTGAAGCTTTCTTT